This TCR beta chain was identified during a study of blood T cell repertoires in COVID-19. The assay was immunoSEQ multiplex PCR, and TCRdb's table has in-frame clones only and misses some. In the table there are nearly 350,000 clones, roughly 89% of which are singletons. Germline CDR1 reads KGHSH; CDR2 reads LQKENI. The CDR3 loop spans 16 amino acids. The trim removed 2 bases at V and 2 bases at J, leaving 7 bases unmatched. This clonotype was obtained from a woman in her late teens or twenties who had recovered from COVID-19. The sequenced sample was peripheral blood. The rearrangement uses TRBV18 and TRBJ2-3; 7 positions agree with TRBD2. The CDR3 DNA sequence: TGTGCCAGCTCACCAAGTGAACTAGCGCCCACAGATACGCAGTATTTT. Translated, it gives CASSPSELAPTDTQYF.